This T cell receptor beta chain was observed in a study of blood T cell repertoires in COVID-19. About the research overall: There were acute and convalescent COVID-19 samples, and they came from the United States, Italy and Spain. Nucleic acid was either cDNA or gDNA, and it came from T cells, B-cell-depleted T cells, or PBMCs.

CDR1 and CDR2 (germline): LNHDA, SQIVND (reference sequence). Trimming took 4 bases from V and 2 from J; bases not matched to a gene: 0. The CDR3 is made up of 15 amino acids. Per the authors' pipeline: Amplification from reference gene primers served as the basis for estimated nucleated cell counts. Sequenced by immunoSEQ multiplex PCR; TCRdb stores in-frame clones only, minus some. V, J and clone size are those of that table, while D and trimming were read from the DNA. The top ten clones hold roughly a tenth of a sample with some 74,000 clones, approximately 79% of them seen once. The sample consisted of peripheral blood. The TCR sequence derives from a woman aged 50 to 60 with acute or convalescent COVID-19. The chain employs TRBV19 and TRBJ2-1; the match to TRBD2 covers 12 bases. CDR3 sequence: CASSRTSGAYNEQFF. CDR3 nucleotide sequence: TGTGCCAGTAGTAGGACTAGCGGGGCCTACAATGAGCAGTTCTTC.